This is a list of T cell receptor beta chains from one sample in a study of blood T cell repertoires in COVID-19. The repertoire was sequenced with immunoSEQ multiplex PCR; TCRdb's copy has only in-frame clones and lacks some. In the table there are hundreds of thousands of clones, about 90% of which are singletons. Sequencing was carried out using PBMCs or T cells enriched from blood (not recorded which). These receptors all come from a man younger than 45 who had recovered from COVID-19. Both conserved end residues are part of each CDR3. The D gene is left open where the match is weak. Size values are once, few and many counts, or a class for expanded clones, and some rows have none.

d_call	j_call	clone_size	v_call	cdr3_length	cdr3_nt	cdr3_aa
TRBD2	TRBJ2-5	NA	TRBV7-9	16	TGTGCCAGCAGCTTAGGACTAGCGGGAGGCCAAGAGACCCAGTACTTC	CASSLGLAGGQETQYF
TRBD1	TRBJ1-3	NA	TRBV19	19	TGTGCCAGTAGCCGATTATTCCGGGACAGGGGATATTCGAGAAACACCATATATTTT	CASSRLFRDRGYSRNTIYF
NA	TRBJ2-7	once	TRBV11-2	11	TGTGCCAGCAGTTATGGACAAGAGCAGTACTTC	CASSYGQEQYF
NA	TRBJ1-1	NA	TRBV24-1	14	TGTGCCACCAGTGCTCAACAGGGGAACACTGAAGCTTTCTTT	CATSAQQGNTEAFF
NA	TRBJ1-2	NA	TRBV12-3/TRBV12-4	13	TGTGCCAGCAGTTTGAACAGTAACTATGGCTACACCTTC	CASSLNSNYGYTF
TRBD1	TRBJ2-1	few	TRBV24-1	14	TGTGCCACCAGTGATTGGACAGGCCCCAATGAGCAGTTCTTC	CATSDWTGPNEQFF
NA	TRBJ1-6	NA	TRBV5-6	14	TGTGCCAGCAGCTTGGTCAGGGTGAGGATTCCCCTCCACTTT	CASSLVRVRIPLHF
TRBD1	TRBJ2-1	NA	TRBV7-6	16	TGTGCCAGCAGCACCGGAACAGGGGCTTATGTGGGTGAGCAGTTCTTC	CASSTGTGAYVGEQFF
TRBD2	TRBJ2-7	NA	TRBV19	13	TGTGCCAGTAGTATAGCCCGGGGGGACGAGCAGTACTTC	CASSIARGDEQYF
NA	TRBJ2-1	NA	TRBV9	15	TGTGCCAGCAGCGCGAGCGGAAGCTCCTACAATGAGCAGTTCTTC	CASSASGSSYNEQFF
NA	TRBJ1-4	NA	TRBV2	12	TGTGCCAGCCTGCAGGCGCGTGAAAAACTGTTTTTT	CASLQAREKLFF
TRBD2	TRBJ2-7	NA	TRBV25-1	14	TGTGCCAGCAGCGACTCCCGGGGGGCCTACGAGCAGTACTTC	CASSDSRGAYEQYF
NA	TRBJ2-2	NA	TRBV27	16	TGTGCCAGCAGTTCCTTGACAGGCGTGAACACCGGGGAGCTGTTTTTT	CASSSLTGVNTGELFF
TRBD1	TRBJ1-1	NA	TRBV4-1	16	TGCGCCAGCAGCCAAACGCCAGGACAGGAGAACACTGAAGCTTTCTTT	CASSQTPGQENTEAFF
NA	TRBJ2-1	NA	TRBV9	15	TGTGCCAGCAGCGTAGACGGGACGGGACTCGGTGAGCAGTTCTTC	CASSVDGTGLGEQFF
TRBD1	TRBJ1-6	NA	TRBV5-1	15	TGCGCCAGCAGCCCTATAACAGGGGACAGATCACCCCTCCACTTT	CASSPITGDRSPLHF
TRBD2	TRBJ2-1	NA	TRBV6-1	16	TGTGCCAGCAGTGGAACTAGCGGGGGGGCCTACAATGAGCAGTTCTTC	CASSGTSGGAYNEQFF
NA	TRBJ1-2	once	TRBV18	14	TGTGCCAGCTCGCCGTCCGGGGAAGGCTATGGCTACACCTTC	CASSPSGEGYGYTF
TRBD1	TRBJ1-5	NA	TRBV7-2	16	TGTGCCAGCAGCCTTACCGGGACAGGGAGCAATCAGCCCCAGCATTTT	CASSLTGTGSNQPQHF
NA	TRBJ2-7	NA	TRBV2	14	TGTGCCAGCAGCTCAGGGTTTGCCTCCTACGAGCAGTACTTC	CASSSGFASYEQYF
NA	TRBJ2-2	NA	TRBV3-1/TRBV3-2	12	TGTGCCAGCACCCAGAGCACCGGGGAGCTGTTTTTT	CASTQSTGELFF
NA	TRBJ2-7	NA	TRBV18	16	TGTGCCAGCTCCCGAGAGCGGGCCGAGCTCTCCTACGAGCAGTACTTC	CASSRERAELSYEQYF
NA	TRBJ2-1	once	TRBV5-4	15	TGTGCCAGCAGCCCGGGACAAAGCTCCTACAATGAGCAGTTCTTC	CASSPGQSSYNEQFF
NA	TRBJ2-7	few	TRBV7-8	14	TGTGCCAGCAGCTTCCGGGGACAAGGAGACGAGCAGTACTTC	CASSFRGQGDEQYF
NA	TRBJ2-2	NA	TRBV12-5	16	TGTGCTAGTGGGCGGTGGGCCCAGGGTATGTCCGGGGAGCTGTTTTTT	CASGRWAQGMSGELFF
NA	TRBJ2-7	NA	TRBV5-1	13	TGCGCCAGCAGCTTGTCAGGGTTGCACGAGCAGTACTTC	CASSLSGLHEQYF
TRBD2	TRBJ2-5	NA	TRBV10-3	16	TGTGCCATCAGTGACCGTGGGACTAGCGGACAAGAGACCCAGTACTTC	CAISDRGTSGQETQYF
NA	TRBJ2-6	NA	TRBV13	16	TGTGCCAGCAGCTTAGGATCAGGGTTTGGGGCCAACGTCCTGACTTTC	CASSLGSGFGANVLTF
NA	TRBJ1-2	NA	TRBV4-3	15	TGCGCCAGCAGCCAAGATATTACACAAAACTATGGCTACACCTTC	CASSQDITQNYGYTF
TRBD1	TRBJ2-3	NA	TRBV28	18	TGTGCCAGCAGCCCGCCGGGACAGGGGGTAGCTAGCACAGATACGCAGTATTTT	CASSPPGQGVASTDTQYF
TRBD1	TRBJ1-6	NA	TRBV13	16	TGTGCCAGCAGCTTATCACAGGGGGCCAATAATTCACCCCTCCACTTT	CASSLSQGANNSPLHF
TRBD2	TRBJ2-5	NA	TRBV12-5	19	TGTGCTAGTGGTTTGGTCGCCGACGGGACTAGCGGGAGGGGAGAGACCCAGTACTTC	CASGLVADGTSGRGETQYF
TRBD2	TRBJ2-1	NA	TRBV11-2	12	TGTGCCAGCAGCTTAGCGGGGGGGAGGAAGTTCTTC	CASSLAGGRKFF
NA	TRBJ1-4	NA	TRBV11-2	15	TGTGCCAGCAGTCACATCTCCGGGACATATGAAAAACTGTTTTTT	CASSHISGTYEKLFF
TRBD1	TRBJ2-7	NA	TRBV4-1	15	TGCGCCAGCAGCCATCCGGGACAGGGTACCTACGAGCAGTACTTC	CASSHPGQGTYEQYF
NA	TRBJ1-1	NA	TRBV13	17	TGTGCCAGCAGCTTAGGAGGGTGGTGGGAGGGGGACACTGAAGCTTTCTTT	CASSLGGWWEGDTEAFF
TRBD1	TRBJ2-2	NA	TRBV28	16	TGTGCCAGCAGTTCAGGGACAGGGTTCGAGACCGGGGAGCTGTTTTTT	CASSSGTGFETGELFF
TRBD1	TRBJ1-5	once	TRBV6-1	16	TGTGCCAGCAGTGTGAGAGGACAGGGGGTTGGACAGCCCCAGCATTTT	CASSVRGQGVGQPQHF
NA	TRBJ2-5	few	TRBV6-2/TRBV6-3	13	TGTGCCAGCAGTATTGGCAGGGCCGGGACCCAGTACTTC	CASSIGRAGTQYF
TRBD1	TRBJ1-2	NA	TRBV6-6	12	TGTGCCACGAAAGAGGGGGCGCGGGGCTACACCTTC	CATKEGARGYTF
NA	TRBJ2-7	NA	TRBV6-5	13	TGTGCCAGCAGCCCGGACGGACTCTACGAGCAGTACTTC	CASSPDGLYEQYF